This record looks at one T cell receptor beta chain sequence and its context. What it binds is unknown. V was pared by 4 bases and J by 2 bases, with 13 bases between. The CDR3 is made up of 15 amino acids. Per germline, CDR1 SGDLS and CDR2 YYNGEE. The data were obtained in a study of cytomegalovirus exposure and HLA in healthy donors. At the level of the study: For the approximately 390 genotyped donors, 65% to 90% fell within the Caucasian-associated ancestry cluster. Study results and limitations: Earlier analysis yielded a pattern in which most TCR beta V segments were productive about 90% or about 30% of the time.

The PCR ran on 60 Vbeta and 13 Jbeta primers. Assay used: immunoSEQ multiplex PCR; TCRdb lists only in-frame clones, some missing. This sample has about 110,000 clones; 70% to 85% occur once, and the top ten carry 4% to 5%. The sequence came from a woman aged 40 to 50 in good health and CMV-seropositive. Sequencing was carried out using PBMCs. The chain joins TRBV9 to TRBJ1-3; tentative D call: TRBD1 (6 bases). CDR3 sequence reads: CASSWGTSTGNTIYF. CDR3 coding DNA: TGTGCCAGCAGCTGGGGGACATCGACTGGAAACACCATATATTTT.